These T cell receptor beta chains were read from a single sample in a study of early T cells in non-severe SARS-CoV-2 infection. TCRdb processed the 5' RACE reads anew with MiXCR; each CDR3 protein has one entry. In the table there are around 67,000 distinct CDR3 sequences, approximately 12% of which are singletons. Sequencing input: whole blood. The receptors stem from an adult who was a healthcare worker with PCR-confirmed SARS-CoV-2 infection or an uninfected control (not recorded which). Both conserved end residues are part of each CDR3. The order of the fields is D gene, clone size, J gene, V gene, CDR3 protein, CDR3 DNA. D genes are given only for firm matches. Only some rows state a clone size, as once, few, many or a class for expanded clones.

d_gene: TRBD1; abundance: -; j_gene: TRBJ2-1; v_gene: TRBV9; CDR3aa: CASSVATGGRYNEQFF; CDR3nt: TGTGCCAGCAGCGTAGCGACAGGGGGAAGGTACAATGAGCAGTTCTTC
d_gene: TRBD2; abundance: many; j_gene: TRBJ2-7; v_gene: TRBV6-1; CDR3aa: CASSEDPSGASEQYF; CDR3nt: TGTGCCAGCAGTGAAGATCCTAGCGGGGCGTCTGAGCAGTACTTC
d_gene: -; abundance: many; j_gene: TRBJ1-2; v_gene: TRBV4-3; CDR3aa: CASSQDPITGSYGYTF; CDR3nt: TGCGCCAGCAGCCAAGACCCCATCACTGGGTCCTATGGCTACACCTTC
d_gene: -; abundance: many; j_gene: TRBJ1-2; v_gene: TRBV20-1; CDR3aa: CSATFGTPNYGYTF; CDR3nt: TGCAGTGCTACCTTTGGGACACCAAACTATGGCTACACCTTC
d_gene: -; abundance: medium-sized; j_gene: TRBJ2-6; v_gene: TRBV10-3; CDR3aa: CAISEGEGAPLSGANVLTF; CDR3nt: TGTGCCATCAGTGAAGGGGAGGGGGCTCCCCTCTCTGGGGCCAACGTCCTGACTTTC
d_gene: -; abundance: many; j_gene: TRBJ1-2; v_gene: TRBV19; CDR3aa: CASSITGVNYGYTF; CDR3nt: TGTGCCAGTAGTATAACGGGAGTCAACTATGGCTACACCTTC
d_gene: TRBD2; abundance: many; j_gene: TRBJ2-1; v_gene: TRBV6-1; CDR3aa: CASRRTSGSVGQFF; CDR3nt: TGTGCCAGCAGAAGGACTAGCGGGAGTGTCGGGCAGTTCTTC
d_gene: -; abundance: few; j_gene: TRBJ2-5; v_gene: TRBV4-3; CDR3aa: CASSQERQPQETQYF; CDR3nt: TGCGCCAGCAGCCAAGAAAGGCAGCCTCAAGAGACCCAGTACTTC
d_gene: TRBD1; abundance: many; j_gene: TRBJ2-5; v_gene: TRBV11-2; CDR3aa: CASSLPQDRQETQYF; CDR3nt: TGTGCCAGCAGCTTACCCCAGGACAGGCAAGAGACCCAGTACTTC
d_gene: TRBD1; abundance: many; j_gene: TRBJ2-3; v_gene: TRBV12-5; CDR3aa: CASGLTGASTDTQYF; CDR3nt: TGTGCTAGTGGTTTGACAGGGGCTAGCACAGATACGCAGTATTTT
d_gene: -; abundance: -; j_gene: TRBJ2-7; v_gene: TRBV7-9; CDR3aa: CASSTSSASSYEQYF; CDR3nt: TGTGCCAGCAGCACATCTAGCGCCAGCTCCTACGAGCAGTACTTC
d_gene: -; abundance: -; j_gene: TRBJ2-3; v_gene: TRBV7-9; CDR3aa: CASSRPSEGDTQYF; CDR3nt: TGTGCCAGCAGCAGGCCGAGTGAGGGGGATACGCAGTATTTT
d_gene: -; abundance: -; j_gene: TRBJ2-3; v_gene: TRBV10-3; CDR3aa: CAIRAGTPFDTQYF; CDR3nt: TGTGCCATCAGAGCCGGGACTCCCTTTGATACGCAGTATTTT
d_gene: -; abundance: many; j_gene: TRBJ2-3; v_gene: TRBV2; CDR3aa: CATAPEAPFTDTQYF; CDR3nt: TGTGCCACAGCGCCAGAAGCCCCATTCACAGATACGCAGTATTTT
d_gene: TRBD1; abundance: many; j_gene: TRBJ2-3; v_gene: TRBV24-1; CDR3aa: CATSDPGTGGADTQYF; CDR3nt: TGTGCCACCAGTGACCCCGGGACAGGGGGGGCAGATACGCAGTATTTT
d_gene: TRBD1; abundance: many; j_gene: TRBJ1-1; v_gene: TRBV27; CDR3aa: CASSILRTGWDTEAFF; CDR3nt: TGTGCCAGCAGTATCTTGAGGACAGGGTGGGACACTGAAGCTTTCTTT
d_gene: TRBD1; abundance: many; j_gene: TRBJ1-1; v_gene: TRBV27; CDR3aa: CASWGQGLIKAFF; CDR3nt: TGTGCCAGCTGGGGACAGGGGCTAATAAAGGCTTTCTTT
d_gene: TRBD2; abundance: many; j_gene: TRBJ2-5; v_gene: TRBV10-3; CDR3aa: CAISESSGEETQYF; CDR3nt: TGTGCCATCAGTGAGTCCAGCGGGGAAGAGACCCAGTACTTC
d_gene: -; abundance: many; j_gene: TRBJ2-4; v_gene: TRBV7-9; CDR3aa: CASSLGGPAKNIQYF; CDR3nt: TGTGCCAGCAGCTTAGGCGGCCCCGCCAAAAACATTCAGTACTTC
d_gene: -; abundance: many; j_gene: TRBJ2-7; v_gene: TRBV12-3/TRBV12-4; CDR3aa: CASSWGSINYEQYF; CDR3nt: TGTGCCAGCAGCTGGGGGTCCATCAACTACGAGCAGTACTTC
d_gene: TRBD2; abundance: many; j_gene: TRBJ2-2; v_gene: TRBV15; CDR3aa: CATSGLAGTGELFF; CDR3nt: TGTGCCACCAGCGGACTAGCGGGCACCGGGGAGCTGTTTTTT
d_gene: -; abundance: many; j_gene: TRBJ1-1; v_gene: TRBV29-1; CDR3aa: CSVLPGNTEAFF; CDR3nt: TGCAGCGTTTTGCCGGGGAACACTGAAGCTTTCTTT